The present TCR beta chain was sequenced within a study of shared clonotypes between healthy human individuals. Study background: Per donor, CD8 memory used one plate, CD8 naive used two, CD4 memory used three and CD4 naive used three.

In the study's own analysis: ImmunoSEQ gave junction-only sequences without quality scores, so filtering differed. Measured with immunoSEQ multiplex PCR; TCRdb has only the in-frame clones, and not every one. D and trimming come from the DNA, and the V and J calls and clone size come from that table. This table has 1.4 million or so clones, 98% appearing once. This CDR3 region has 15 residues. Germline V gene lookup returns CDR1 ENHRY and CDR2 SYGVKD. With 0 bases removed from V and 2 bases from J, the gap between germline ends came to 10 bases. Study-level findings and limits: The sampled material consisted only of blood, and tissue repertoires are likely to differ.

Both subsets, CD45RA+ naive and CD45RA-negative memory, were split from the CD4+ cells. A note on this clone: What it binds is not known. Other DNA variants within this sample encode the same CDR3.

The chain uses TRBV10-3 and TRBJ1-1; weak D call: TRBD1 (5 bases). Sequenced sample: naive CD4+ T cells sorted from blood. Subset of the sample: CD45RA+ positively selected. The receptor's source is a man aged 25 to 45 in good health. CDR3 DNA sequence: TGTGCCATCAGTGAGTCGAGGGGTTTAAACACTGAAGCTTTCTTT. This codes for CAISESRGLNTEAFF.